One and the same sample provided the 22 T cell receptor beta chains below, sequenced in a study of preoperative IRX-2 immunotherapy in early breast cancer. Data came from immunoSEQ multiplex PCR; TCRdb stores just in-frame clones and leaves some out. The sample yields tens of thousands of clones, approximately 96% seen once. As to treatment: preoperative locoregional IRX-2 cytokine immunotherapy. The sample was tumor tissue, taken after IRX-2 immunotherapy. The receptors stem from a human donor with breast cancer.

The chain joins TRBV13 to TRBJ2-1, with D perhaps TRBD2 (6 bases). CDR3 length equals 14 residues. Germline CDR1 and CDR2: PRHDT and FYEKMQ (reference sequence). Between the trimmed V and J ends, which lost 4 bases and 7 bases, there was a span of 14 bases. The CDR3 region has the DNA TGTGCCAGCAGCTCCGGGACTCGCCTTAATGAGCAGTTCTTC. Protein sequence: CASSSGTRLNEQFF. Based on the CDR3 plus reference TRBV13 and TRBJ2-1, the full variable domain is AAGVIQSPRHLIKEKRETATLKCYPIPRHDTVYWYQQGPGQDPQFLISFYEKMQSDKGSIPDRFSAQQFSDYHSELNMSSLELGDSALYFCASSSGTRLNEQFFGPGTRLTVL.

This chain links TRBV18 with TRBJ1-1; possible D gene TRBD1, 5 bases. Germline assignment: CDR1 KGHSH and CDR2 LQKENI. The CDR3 contains 13 residues. V gave up 3 bases and J gave up 1 base, with 6 bases separating them. The CDR3 reads CASSPGGNTEAFF. CDR3 in DNA: TGTGCCAGCTCACCGGGGGGGAACACTGAAGCTTTCTTT.

This clone has a single count. This chain connects TRBV9 to TRBJ2-1, with D possibly TRBD1 on 6 matching bases. Germline V gene data show CDR1 as SGDLS and CDR2 as YYNGEE. Trimming removed 3 bases from V and 2 bases from J, with 12 bases in between. This CDR3 has 15 amino acids. CDR3 sequence: CASSDAGATYNEQFF. CDR3 DNA sequence: TGTGCCAGCAGCGATGCAGGGGCCACCTACAATGAGCAGTTCTTC.

The rearrangement joins TRBV11-1 to TRBJ1-1; no clear D. CDR1 and CDR2 (germline): SGHAT, FQDESV (reference sequence). V lost 1 base to trimming and J lost 0 bases, with 6 bases between them. There are 14 residues in the CDR3. The CDR3 nucleotides are TGTGCCAGCAGCTTAGAGGGCCTGAACACTGAAGCTTTCTTT. It is translated as CASSLEGLNTEAFF.

The chain employs TRBV13 and TRBJ2-7; D call uncertain. The CDR3 runs 11 residues. V lost 4 bases to trimming and J lost 9 bases, with 10 bases between them. Germline lookup yields CDR1 PRHDT and CDR2 FYEKMQ (reference sequence). The CDR3, as DNA: TGTGCCAGCAGCTCTGGGATAGGGCAGTACTTC. It is translated as CASSSGIGQYF.

This chain joins TRBV27 and TRBJ1-3, with TRBD1 as a possible D gene (5 bases). Germline assignment: CDR1 MNHEY and CDR2 SMNVEV (reference sequence). This CDR3 spans 14 amino acids. Trimming pared 1 base from V and 2 bases from J, leaving 6 bases between. Here the CDR3 DNA reads TGTGCCAGCAGTTTATTAGGGGCTGGAAACACCATATATTTT. Translated: CASSLLGAGNTIYF.

The chain recombines TRBV7-2 with TRBJ2-7; maybe TRBD2 (6 bases). V was shortened by 1 base and J by 2 bases, with 9 bases between the two germline ends. The CDR3 contains 14 residues. Germline V gives CDR1 SGHTA, CDR2 FQGNSA. The CDR3 DNA reads TGTGCCAGCAGCTTAGGGGGGGTTACCTACGAGCAGTACTTC. Amino acids: CASSLGGVTYEQYF.

This clone has only one observation. The rearrangement links TRBV19 to TRBJ1-4, with a possible D match to TRBD1 (6 bases). Germline V gives CDR1 LNHDA, CDR2 SQIVND (reference sequence). The CDR3 has 12 amino acids. Deletions cut 8 bases from V and 8 bases from J, with 12 bases between. CDR3 loop: CASGLGGEKLFF. The CDR3 coding sequence is TGTGCCAGTGGATTGGGGGGCGAAAAACTGTTTTTT.

V and J are TRBV5-1 and TRBJ1-4, with 12 bases aligning to TRBD1. This CDR3 has 15 amino acids. Germline lookup yields CDR1 SGHRS and CDR2 YFSETQ. Losses at the gene ends were 2 bases for V and 7 bases for J; bases not matched to a gene: 3. CDR3 amino acids: CASSFGGQGAEKLFF. CDR3 bases: TGCGCCAGCAGCTTTGGGGGACAGGGGGCTGAAAAACTGTTTTTT.

The chain uses TRBV7-9 and TRBJ2-5; 12 nucleotides agree with TRBD1. The DNA end lines up better with TRBJ2-7; the J call may be wrong. This CDR3 has 15 amino acids. The V gene's germline CDR1 is SEHNR and CDR2 FQNEAQ (reference sequence). CDR3 sequence reads: CASSDTGQGAYEQYF. CDR3 nucleotides: TGTGCCAGCAGCGACACGGGACAGGGGGCATACGAGCAGTACTTC.

This chain joins TRBV7-9 and TRBJ1-4; D is unclear. Trimming removed 0 bases from V and 0 bases from J, with 5 bases in between. Germline lookup yields CDR1 SEHNR and CDR2 FQNEAQ (reference sequence). The CDR3 runs 15 residues. The CDR3 coding sequence is TGTGCCAGCAGCTTAGCCAGGCCAACTAATGAAAAACTGTTTTTT. This sequence encodes CASSLARPTNEKLFF.

The chain joins TRBV5-1 to TRBJ1-2; D is possibly TRBD1 (6 bases). CDR1 and CDR2 (germline): SGHRS, YFSETQ. This CDR3 has 15 residues. V was pared by 4 bases and J by 2 bases, with 15 bases between. This CDR3 is CASSLSRDTNYGYTF. The CDR3 bases are TGCGCCAGCAGCCTTTCTAGGGACACAAACTATGGCTACACCTTC.

The chain combines TRBV7-2 with TRBJ1-1; D unclear. This CDR3 spans 11 amino acids. Trimming cost V 5 bases and J 7 bases, with 8 bases left between them. Germline CDR1 is SGHTA and CDR2 is FQGNSA. The CDR3: CASSVRFEAFF. DNA of the CDR3: TGTGCCAGCAGCGTACGTTTTGAAGCTTTCTTT.

J is TRBJ2-1 and V is TRBV6-6, with 12 bases that match TRBD2. This CDR3 has 15 residues. V dropped 6 bases and J dropped 8; count of bases not matched to a gene: 8. Germline V CDR1 and CDR2: MNHNY, SVGAGI (reference sequence). The CDR3 DNA reads TGTGCCAGCAGCAAGACTAGCGGGGGTATCGATGAGCAGTTCTTC. Translating it yields CASSKTSGGIDEQFF.

The rearrangement joins TRBV6-5 to TRBJ1-5; D gene unclear. CDR1 and CDR2 from the germline V gene are MNHEY and SVGAGI. Trimming took off 0 bases at V and 4 bases at J, with 7 bases between the two ends. This CDR3 has 14 residues. The DNA for the CDR3 is TGTGCCAGCAGTTACTCACGGATTAATCAGCCCCAGCATTTT. This encodes CASSYSRINQPQHF.

The chain links TRBV27 to TRBJ1-5; D might be TRBD1 (5 bases). With 4 bases removed from V and 6 bases from J, the gap between germline ends came to 13 bases. Germline V gene data show CDR1 as MNHEY and CDR2 as SMNVEV (reference sequence). This CDR3 has 14 amino acids. The CDR3 sequence: CASSYVREAQPQHF. The CDR3, as DNA: TGTGCCAGCAGTTACGTCAGGGAGGCTCAGCCCCAGCATTTT.

The chain links TRBV2 to TRBJ2-2; no reliable D call. This CDR3 has 14 residues. The germline V gene has CDR1 SNHLY and CDR2 FYNNEI. Deletions cut 6 bases from V and 5 bases from J, with 13 bases between. The CDR3 DNA reads as TGTGCCAGCAGGCCGACTGATCAAACCGGGGAGCTGTTTTTT. Protein: CASRPTDQTGELFF.

The V call is TRBV7-6, the J call TRBJ2-7; 10 bases map to TRBD2. Germline CDR1 SGHVS, CDR2 FNYEAQ. This CDR3 is 16 amino acids long. J gave up 2 bases and V 3 bases, and 7 bases lay outside the gene matches. CDR3 in DNA: TGTGCCAGCAGCTTTACCAGGACTAGCGGCACCTACGAGCAGTACTTC. Amino acid sequence: CASSFTRTSGTYEQYF.

This chain links TRBV18 with TRBJ1-2; perhaps TRBD1 as D (6 bases). The CDR3 runs to 14 residues. V lost 5 bases to trimming and J lost 1 base, with 11 bases between them. Germline V gene sequence: CDR1 KGHSH, CDR2 LQKENI. This chain's CDR3 is CASSFGQLNYGYTF. The CDR3 DNA reads TGTGCCAGCTCATTTGGACAGCTTAACTATGGCTACACCTTC.

This chain joins TRBV5-8 and TRBJ2-5; 11 nucleotides match TRBD2. The CDR3 runs to 14 residues. Looked up from germline, CDR1 is SGHTS and CDR2 is YDEGEE. With V trimmed by 7 bases and J by 4 bases, 6 bases remained unmatched. The CDR3 sequence: CASGTLAGAETQYF. CDR3 bases: TGTGCCAGCGGGACACTAGCGGGAGCAGAGACCCAGTACTTC.

The chain carries TRBV6-5 and TRBJ1-4, with 9 nucleotides matching TRBD1. Germline CDR1 and CDR2: MNHEY and SVGAGI. The CDR3 sequence is 14 residues long. V lost 6 bases, J lost 6 bases, and 5 bases stayed unmatched. CDR3 coding DNA: TGTGCCAGCAGCCCCACAGGGGGCGATGAAAAACTGTTTTTT. It yields the protein CASSPTGGDEKLFF.

This clone has a handful of counts. CDR3 sequence (DNA): TGTGCCAGTAGTCAGGGGTTTGAAGCTTTCTTT. Protein: CASSQGFEAFF. The V gene is TRBV19, the J gene TRBJ1-1; maybe TRBD1 (6 bases). The CDR3 extends over 11 amino acids. Germline V gene sequence: CDR1 LNHDA, CDR2 SQIVND (reference sequence). Trimming stripped 5 bases from V and 7 bases from J, with 8 bases between.